This T cell receptor (beta chain) is from a study of control samples from healthy donors and cancer patients. V shed 6 bases and J shed 4 bases, with 9 bases lying between them. Germline-derived CDR1 and CDR2 are SNHLY and FYNNEI. This CDR3 region has 13 residues. Using immunoSEQ multiplex PCR, the repertoire was profiled, and TCRdb retains in-frame clones only, with some absent. This sample yields over 15,000 clones, of which 70% to 90% are seen a single time; about 29% belongs to the top ten. The chain joins TRBV2 to TRBJ1-4; maybe TRBD1 (5 bases). The sample comprised PBMCs. The sequence came from a man aged 55 to 70 with head and neck cancer. CDR3 coding DNA: TGTGCCAGCAGCAGGGATAATAATGAAAAACTGTTTTTT. The encoded protein is CASSRDNNEKLFF.